This T cell receptor beta chain is from a study of blood T cell repertoires in COVID-19. Germline loops: CDR1 SGHTS, CDR2 YDEGEE. This CDR3 has 16 amino acids. V shed 5 bases and J 6 bases; nucleotides not matched to a gene: 14. In the original processing: Quantification of nucleated cells was approximated via reference gene primer amplification. The assay was immunoSEQ multiplex PCR, and TCRdb's table has in-frame clones only and misses some. The V and J calls and clone size are taken from that table; D and trimming were inferred from the DNA. The sample records 100,000 to 120,000 clones, more than 70% being singletons.

V usage is TRBV5-8 and J usage is TRBJ2-1; 7 bases are shared with TRBD1. The sequenced sample was peripheral blood. The sequence was obtained from a woman between 45 and 60 years old with acute or convalescent COVID-19. The CDR3 DNA reads TGTGCCAGCAGATCCCACAGGGGCGGTACTTCCAATGAGCAGTTCTTC. It yields the protein CASRSHRGGTSNEQFF.